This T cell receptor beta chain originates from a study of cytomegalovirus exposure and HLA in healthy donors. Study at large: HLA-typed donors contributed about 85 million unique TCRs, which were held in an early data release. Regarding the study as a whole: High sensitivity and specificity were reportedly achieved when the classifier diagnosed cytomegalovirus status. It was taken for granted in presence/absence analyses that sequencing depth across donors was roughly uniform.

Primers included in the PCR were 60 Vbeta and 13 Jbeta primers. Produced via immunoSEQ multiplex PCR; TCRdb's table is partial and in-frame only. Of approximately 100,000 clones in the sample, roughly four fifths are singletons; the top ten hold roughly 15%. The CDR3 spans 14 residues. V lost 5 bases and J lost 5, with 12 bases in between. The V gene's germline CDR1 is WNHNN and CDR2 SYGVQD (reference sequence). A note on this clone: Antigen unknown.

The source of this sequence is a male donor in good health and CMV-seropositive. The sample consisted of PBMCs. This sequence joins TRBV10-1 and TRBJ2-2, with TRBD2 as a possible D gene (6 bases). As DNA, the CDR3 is TGCGCCAGCAGTCCAGCCGGGGGAACCGGGGAGCTGTTTTTT. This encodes CASSPAGGTGELFF.